The sequence of this TCR beta chain was determined in a study of cytomegalovirus exposure and HLA in healthy donors. PCR was performed using 60 Vbeta and 13 Jbeta primers. The method was immunoSEQ multiplex PCR; TCRdb's version includes in-frame clones alone and lacks a portion of them. The sample contains about 140,000 clones, 82% of which appear only once. V was shortened by 6 bases and J by 3 bases, with 14 bases between the two germline ends. The V gene's germline CDR1 is MDHEN and CDR2 SYDVKM. The CDR3 is made up of 14 amino acids. As regards this clone: Its antigen is still unknown.

Study results and limitations: The authors excluded some V segments, including TRBV6-2 and TRBV6-3, as indistinguishable. Cytomegalovirus association was assigned to about 180 TCR beta chains.

The chain joins TRBV28 to TRBJ1-1, with unresolved D. The sequenced material came from PBMCs. The sequence came from a male donor in good health and CMV-seronegative. The DNA of the CDR3 is TGTGCCAGCAGCAAAGCTTACGTCGACACTGAAGCTTTCTTT. It specifies CASSKAYVDTEAFF. The whole variable domain, filled in from reference TRBV28 and TRBJ1-1, reads DVKVTQSSRYLVKRTGEKVFLECVQDMDHENMFWYRQDPGLGLRLIYFSYDVKMKEKGDIPEGYSVSREKKERFSLILESASTNQTSMYLCASSKAYVDTEAFFGQGTRLTVV.